This T cell receptor (beta chain) was found in a study of PD-1 blockade in classical Hodgkin lymphoma (dated by TCRdb to about 2020). Describing the broader study: Nivolumab dosing was 3 mg/kg intravenously every 2 weeks, continuing until either disease progression or unacceptable toxicity. A peripheral blood immune signature of response to PD-1 blockade in classical Hodgkin lymphoma was defined using TCR beta sequencing and CyTOF.

Study-wide conclusions, independent of this receptor: Baseline TCR diversity was reported to be lower in newly diagnosed patients than in healthy donors and to be lower still in relapsed/refractory patients. Lower diversity was seen in patients whose nivolumab began less than 1 year after ASCT, and these patients were left out of later analyses so that immune reconstitution would not confound the results. Among trial patients, those achieving complete response had baseline diversity similar to that of newly diagnosed patients, while diversity was significantly lower in partial responders and progressors. The study was limited to a single clinical trial cohort, and causes of repertoire differences, possibly disease activity or prior therapy, remained undefined. CD4+ but not CD8+ TCR diversity rose significantly by C4D1 (p=0.0027 vs p=0.16), most apparent in complete responders (p=0.02).

Cut back by 1 base and 4 bases, the V and J ends lie 16 bases apart. The CDR3 measures 16 amino acids from cysteine to phenylalanine. The sequence is cut down to CDR3 DNA, 48 bases in frame from base 1. Via the germline V gene, CDR1 is MDHEN and CDR2 SYDVKM. Comments on this clone: It has no known antigen specificity. It has no much larger one-base neighbor in the sample; base qualities were not kept.

Genomic DNA was isolated using the Qiagen DNeasy kit from unsorted PBMCs as well as from negatively selected CD4+ and CD8+ fractions. Amplification of TCR beta CDR3 regions was done by immunoSEQ multiplex PCR with primers that anneal to V and J segments. A synthetic immune receptor repertoire was used to minimize amplification bias, and remaining bias was computationally removed after sequencing. As for how the authors treated the data: Repertoire diversity was quantified as the Shannon entropy index using custom Python scripts. Unsorted, CD4+ and CD8+ repertoires were analyzed separately, except in combined analyses where CD4+ and CD8+ sequences were merged in silico. Clonal expansion was defined as a frequency increase of at least 2-fold after treatment compared with C1D1, and clones undetected at baseline were assigned a pseudocount of 0.5. Clones with 0 or 1 copy at C1D1 were defined as singleton clones, while clones with 2 or more copies were defined as non-singleton clones. Clones expanded in unsorted samples were labelled as CD4+, CD8+ or unknown by matching protein sequences in sorted samples from the same patient. Wilcoxon tests on paired samples were used to test changes in diversity from C1D1 to C4D1. This immuneACCESS table, as held by TCRdb, lists in-frame sequences with V and J called but not all clones. Of the missing ones, under half trace to an unresolved V gene in checked studies; the others have no known cause. D and trimming come from the DNA, and the V and J calls and clone size come from that table. This sample holds roughly 25,000 clones; approximately 65% were observed only once. Roughly 30% of the sample belongs to the ten largest clones.

The time point label, as the study defines it: cycle 4 day 1 (C4D1), after six to seven weeks of nivolumab. Every trial patient had relapsed following autologous stem cell transplantation, and prior brentuximab vedotin exposure was what differed among cohorts A, B and C. The trial cohort was composed of 56 patients with relapsed/refractory classical Hodgkin lymphoma, for whom complete response, partial response or progressive disease was recorded as best overall response. In the multi-cohort phase II CheckMate 205 trial, trial patients received single-agent nivolumab. An independent review committee assessed best overall response by applying the 2007 International Working Group response criteria. Trial PBMCs were obtained immediately prior to nivolumab initiation (C1D1) and on therapy at cycle 2 day 1 and cycle 4 day 1. Peripheral blood was collected in 8 mL Vacutainer Cell Preparation Tubes, from which PBMCs were isolated by centrifugation and then cryopreserved.

The sequence was obtained from a human donor with classical Hodgkin lymphoma. The sample here was peripheral blood mononuclear cells (PBMCs), taken before the fourth cycle of nivolumab. The V and J genes are TRBV28 and TRBJ1-1, and TRBD1 may be the D gene, going by 5 matching bases. The nucleotides are TGTGCCAGCAGTTTATTCTCGCGGGGACTTTTCACTGAAGCTTTCTTT. This codes for CASSLFSRGLFTEAFF.